Below, 27 T cell receptor beta chains from the same sample are listed, as sequenced in a study of blood T cell repertoires in COVID-19. Using immunoSEQ multiplex PCR, the repertoire was profiled, and TCRdb retains in-frame clones only, with some absent. The table shows about 220,000 clones, with 90% occurring only once. What was sequenced was PBMCs or T cells enriched from blood (not recorded which). Receptors were obtained from a man aged 30 to 45 who had been exposed to COVID-19.

V gene TRBV9 combines with J gene TRBJ2-7; 9 nucleotides line up with TRBD1. The germline CDR1 and CDR2 sequences are SGDLS and YYNGEE. The CDR3 is 14 amino acids. The V and J ends lost 2 bases and 3 bases, in that order; junction bases with no gene match: 3. The CDR3 coding sequence is TGTGCCAGCAGCGTGGGACAGGGAATCTACGAGCAGTACTTC. The encoded protein is CASSVGQGIYEQYF.

V usage is TRBV4-1 and J usage is TRBJ2-5; tentative D call: TRBD1 (5 bases). Germline V gives CDR1 MGHRA, CDR2 YSYEKL. The CDR3 is 18 amino acids. Trimming took off 3 bases at V and 0 bases at J, with 20 bases between the two ends. DNA of the CDR3: TGCGCCAGCAGCCAGGGTCCCGGGTTTGCACAGGACCAAGAGACCCAGTACTTC. Protein product: CASSQGPGFAQDQETQYF.

V gene TRBV6-5 combines with J gene TRBJ1-3; D unresolved. CDR1 MNHEY and CDR2 SVGAGI come from the germline V gene. Trimming took off 6 bases at V and 0 bases at J, with 9 bases between the two ends. The length of the CDR3 is 14 residues. For the CDR3, the DNA is TGTGCCAGCAGAAGTCAGTCCTCTGGAAACACCATATATTTT. Translated: CASRSQSSGNTIYF.

The V and J genes are TRBV6-2 or TRBV6-3 and TRBJ1-5; D gene unclear. Trimming pared 4 bases from V and 2 bases from J, leaving 9 bases between. In germline, CDR1 is MNHEY, CDR2 SVGEGT. The CDR3 has 14 residues. In DNA form, the CDR3 reads TGTGCCAGCAGTTTTACCGGGGGCAATCAGCCCCAGCATTTT. Protein product: CASSFTGGNQPQHF.

V and J are TRBV4-1 and TRBJ1-1; D is ambiguous. Germline values: CDR1 MGHRA, CDR2 YSYEKL. The CDR3 spans 14 residues. Trimming took 3 bases from V and 0 from J, leaving 8 bases between them. In DNA, the CDR3 is TGCGCCAGCAGCCAGGTTACAATGAACACTGAAGCTTTCTTT. Translated: CASSQVTMNTEAFF.

The rearrangement uses TRBV19 and TRBJ2-5, with D tentatively TRBD1 (5 bases). This CDR3 is built from 14 residues. From germline, CDR1 is LNHDA and CDR2 SQIVND (reference sequence). The V end lost 2 bases, the J end lost 5 bases, and 12 bases lay between the germline ends. The CDR3 region is CASSINHRRETQYF. The CDR3 DNA follows: TGTGCCAGTAGTATAAACCACAGGCGGGAGACCCAGTACTTC.

The genes are TRBV9 and TRBJ2-7, with TRBD2 identical over 9 bases. V lost 2 bases to trimming and J lost 4 bases; unmatched junction nucleotides: 10. The CDR3 sequence is 16 residues long. Germline V gene sequence: CDR1 SGDLS, CDR2 YYNGEE. CDR3 sequence (DNA): TGTGCCAGCAGCGTTTTTCCTAGCGGGGCCCTGTACGAGCAGTACTTC. As protein: CASSVFPSGALYEQYF.

The chain recombines TRBV19 with TRBJ2-5, with D uncertain. Germline V CDR1 and CDR2: LNHDA, SQIVND (reference sequence). There are 15 residues in the CDR3. Deletions cut 3 bases from V and 3 bases from J, with 14 bases between. CDR3 region: CASSIVGQVKETQYF. The CDR3 DNA reads TGTGCCAGTAGTATCGTTGGTCAGGTTAAAGAGACCCAGTACTTC.

The chain is built from TRBV15 and TRBJ1-2; D is possibly TRBD1 (6 bases). Trimming left V 11 bases short and J 5 bases short, with 15 bases between. The CDR3 sequence is 12 residues long. Per the germline V gene, CDR1 is LNHNV and CDR2 is YYDKDF (reference sequence). The CDR3 DNA follows: TGTGCCTCCACCCTAGGGGGATATGGCTACACCTTC. Protein product: CASTLGGYGYTF.

The V and J genes are TRBV7-6 and TRBJ2-3; 11 nucleotides agree with TRBD2. Per germline, CDR1 SGHVS and CDR2 FNYEAQ. The CDR3 is 16 amino acids. Trimming at V came to 1 base and at J to 5 bases, leaving 5 bases not matched to a gene. CDR3 nucleotides: TGTGCCAGCAGCTTAGTTTGGCTAGCGGGAGGAGATACGCAGTATTTT. It translates to CASSLVWLAGGDTQYF.

CDR3 nucleotide sequence: TGTGCCAGCAGTCCCACCGGGGTTGAAGCTTTCTTT. The encoded protein is CASSPTGVEAFF. This rearrangement joins TRBV27 to TRBJ1-1; D ambiguous. This CDR3 comprises 12 residues. Per the germline V gene, CDR1 is MNHEY and CDR2 is SMNVEV (reference sequence). Trimming took off 5 bases at V and 7 bases at J, with 11 bases between the two ends.

The V call is TRBV6-5, the J call TRBJ2-1; D not resolved. Germline lookup yields CDR1 MNHEY and CDR2 SVGAGI. The CDR3 covers 11 residues. Trimming removed 7 bases from V and 1 base from J, with 2 bases in between. CDR3 sequence (DNA): TGTGCCAGCATATCCTACAATGAGCAGTTCTTC. It yields the protein CASISYNEQFF.

This chain links TRBV4-1 with TRBJ2-2; D remains unclear. V dropped 0 bases and J dropped 0 bases, with 17 bases sitting between them. This CDR3 has 19 amino acids. From germline, CDR1 is MGHRA and CDR2 YSYEKL. CDR3: CASSQDGFRQAANTGELFF. CDR3 nucleotides: TGCGCCAGCAGCCAAGATGGATTTCGCCAGGCCGCGAACACCGGGGAGCTGTTTTTT.

The table lists this clone with a count of one. V gene TRBV27 combines with J gene TRBJ2-2; D gene unclear. Per the germline V gene, CDR1 is MNHEY and CDR2 is SMNVEV (reference sequence). Deletions cut 6 bases from V and 4 bases from J, with 3 bases between. This CDR3 is 11 amino acids long. The CDR3 sequence is CASSGTGELFF. The CDR3 nucleotides are TGTGCCAGCAGCGGCACCGGGGAGCTGTTTTTT.

V is TRBV29-1 and J is TRBJ1-5; D may be TRBD1 (6 bases). CDR3 length: 13 residues. V lost 4 bases, J lost 6 bases, and 13 bases lay in between. Germline V gene sequence: CDR1 SQVTM, CDR2 ANQGSEA. This CDR3 is CSVGAGVGQPQHF. CDR3 bases: TGCAGCGTTGGAGCAGGGGTAGGTCAGCCCCAGCATTTT.

The genes are TRBV19 and TRBJ2-3, with 7 bases fitting TRBD1. The V and J ends lost 6 bases and 2 bases, in that order; junction bases with no gene match: 8. CDR1 and CDR2 from the germline V gene are LNHDA and SQIVND (reference sequence). The CDR3 runs 15 residues. The CDR3, as DNA: TGTGCCAGTAGCTACCTTGGGACAGTCACAGATACGCAGTATTTT. Protein product: CASSYLGTVTDTQYF.

V is TRBV4-1 and J is TRBJ2-1; D unclear. Trimming left V 5 bases short and J 9 bases short, with 8 bases between. Germline V gene sequence: CDR1 MGHRA, CDR2 YSYEKL. This CDR3 is 11 amino acids long. In DNA, the CDR3 is TGCGCCAGCAGCTCCCCTAGTGAGCAGTTCTTC. This translates into CASSSPSEQFF.

This chain links TRBV15 with TRBJ1-3; no definite D call. The V gene lost 3 bases and the J gene lost 3 bases, with 9 bases spanning the gap. CDR3 length: 14 amino acids. Per germline, CDR1 LNHNV and CDR2 YYDKDF (reference sequence). The chain's CDR3 is CATSRKEGGNTIYF. The DNA of the CDR3 is TGTGCCACCAGCAGGAAAGAGGGTGGAAACACCATATATTTT.

V gene TRBV11-2 combines with J gene TRBJ2-3; weak D call: TRBD2 (6 bases). The CDR3 is 15 amino acids. The V end lost 10 bases, the J end lost 2 bases, and 19 bases lay between the germline ends. Germline loops: CDR1 SGHAT, CDR2 FQNNGV. The CDR3 loop reads CATTRGSGFTDTQYF. CDR3 nucleotide sequence: TGTGCCACCACGCGGGGAAGCGGATTCACAGATACGCAGTATTTT.

The rearrangement joins TRBV5-1 to TRBJ1-3; D is ambiguous. This CDR3 spans 14 amino acids. With 0 bases removed from V and 3 bases from J, the gap between germline ends came to 7 bases. CDR1 and CDR2 from the germline V gene are SGHRS and YFSETQ. In DNA form, the CDR3 reads TGCGCCAGCAGCTTGGGCCAGATTGGAAACACCATATATTTT. It encodes CASSLGQIGNTIYF.

In regard to this clone: At one end, the junction sequence differs from germline, possibly due to a read error. Here the CDR3 DNA reads TGTGCCACCAGCCGAGATAGATTTCGGGGCTCCTACAATGAGCAGTTCTTC. Translating gives CATSRDRFRGSYNEQFF. The rearrangement links TRBV15 to TRBJ2-1; the D gene is possibly TRBD2 (5 bases). CDR1 is LNHNV and CDR2 is YYDKDF in the germline V gene (reference sequence). The CDR3 sequence is 17 residues long. The full variable domain, rest sourced from reference TRBV15 and TRBJ2-1, is DAMVIQNPRYQVTQFGKPVTLSCSQTLNHNVMYWYQQKSSQAPKLLFHYYDKDFNNEADTPDNFQSRRPNTSFCFLDIRSPGLGDTAMYLCATSRDRFRGSYNEQFFGPGTRLTVL.

The V and J genes are TRBV5-4 and TRBJ2-7, with TRBD2 matching over 10 bases. V lost 4 bases and J lost 4; bases outside the gene matches: 8. CDR3 length equals 15 residues. CDR1 and CDR2 (germline): SGHNT, YYREEE (reference sequence). CDR3 region: CASSLKAGGNYEQYF. The CDR3 DNA reads as TGTGCCAGCAGCCTGAAAGCGGGGGGGAATTACGAGCAGTACTTC.

The chain employs TRBV7-9 and TRBJ1-4, with 7 nucleotides matching TRBD1. Germline CDR1 SEHNR, CDR2 FQNEAQ (reference sequence). There are 14 residues in the CDR3. Unmatched junction bases numbered 8, after V lost 5 bases and J lost 8 bases. The CDR3 sequence: CASSTQTGTEKLFF. For the CDR3, the DNA is TGTGCCAGCAGCACTCAGACAGGGACGGAAAAACTGTTTTTT.

Only one count was recorded for this clone. V gene TRBV5-4 combines with J gene TRBJ2-1, with D uncertain. V was cut by 5 bases and J by 11 bases, with 17 bases left in between. This CDR3 region has 13 residues. The V gene's germline CDR1 is SGHNT and CDR2 YYREEE (reference sequence). CDR3: CASRSSRGGQQFF. In nucleotides, the CDR3 is TGTGCCAGCAGATCTTCCCGTGGCGGCCAGCAGTTCTTC.

V is TRBV5-5 and J is TRBJ1-2, with 11 positions matching TRBD1. This CDR3 has 15 residues. V was pared by 4 bases and J by 7 bases, with 9 bases of the junction left unmatched. CDR1 is SGHKS and CDR2 is YYEKEE in the germline V gene (reference sequence). CDR3 residues: CASSHPGQGVFGYTF. CDR3 DNA: TGTGCCAGCAGCCATCCGGGACAGGGGGTATTTGGCTACACCTTC. Supplemented by reference TRBV5-5 and TRBJ1-2, the full variable domain reads DAGVTQSPTHLIKTRGQQVTLRCSPISGHKSVSWYQQVLGQGPQFIFQYYEKEERGRGNFPDRFSARQFPNYSSELNVNALLLGDSALYLCASSHPGQGVFGYTFGSGTRLTVV.

The chain combines TRBV5-4 with TRBJ2-1; 8 positions agree with TRBD2. Germline V gives CDR1 SGHNT, CDR2 YYREEE (reference sequence). After removal of 4 bases from V and 4 bases from J, the junction contained 7 bases not matched to a gene. The CDR3 runs to 15 residues. CDR3 amino acids: CASSPGGTLYNEQFF. CDR3 bases: TGTGCCAGCAGCCCGGGGGGGACCCTATACAATGAGCAGTTCTTC.

The chain uses TRBV18 and TRBJ2-1, with D possibly TRBD2 on 5 matching bases. The CDR3 consists of 14 residues. Germline V gives CDR1 KGHSH, CDR2 LQKENI. V was pared by 3 bases and J by 8 bases, with 14 bases between. This CDR3 reads CASSPARAADEQFF. In DNA form, the CDR3 reads TGTGCCAGCTCACCCGCTAGAGCGGCGGATGAGCAGTTCTTC. Together with reference TRBV18 and TRBJ2-1, the CDR3 gives the full variable domain: NAGVMQNPRHLVRRRGQEARLRCSPMKGHSHVYWYRQLPEEGLKFMVYLQKENIIDESGMPKERFSAEFPKEGPSILRIQQVVRGDSAAYFCASSPARAADEQFFGPGTRLTVL.